The clone carrying this TCR beta chain came up many times. MiXCR, applied by TCRdb to the PCR reads, yields one record per CDR3 protein. Of about 39,000 distinct CDR3 sequences detected, about 18% appear once; the ten largest clones hold about 6.9%. Per the germline V gene, CDR1 is LGHNA and CDR2 is YSLEER. Trimming cost V 3 bases and J 7 bases; bases outside gene matches: 6. The CDR3 is 14 residues long. This sample was taken from a study of molecular identifiers for immune sequencing clone quantification. Sequenced sample: naive CD8+ T cells from blood, with Jurkat cell RNA spiked in. Subset: FACS-sorted CD8+CD4-CCR7+CD45RA+ naive T cells. The V call is TRBV4-3, the J call TRBJ2-7; TRBD2 aligns across 10 bases. This clonotype was obtained from a human donor in good health. Some libraries in this study had Jurkat cell RNA spiked in. CDR3 protein: CASSHTSGTWEQYF. For the CDR3, the DNA is TGCGCCAGCAGCCACACTAGCGGGACGTGGGAGCAGTACTTC.